The clone carrying this TCR beta chain showed up just once. The data belong to a study of cytomegalovirus exposure and HLA in healthy donors. PCR employed 60 Vbeta and 13 Jbeta primers. Measured with immunoSEQ multiplex PCR; TCRdb has only the in-frame clones, and not every one. Altogether 150,000 to 200,000 clones are present, roughly 79% being singletons, with the ten largest covering roughly 1.4%. This receptor was identified in a middle-aged man in good health and CMV-seronegative. Sequences were obtained from PBMCs.

CDR3 protein: CASSSTRGNQPQHF. In DNA form, the CDR3 reads TGTGCCAGCAGTTCGACCAGGGGTAATCAGCCCCAGCATTTT. The rearrangement joins TRBV6-5 to TRBJ1-5, with D tentatively TRBD1 (6 bases). Deletions cut 4 bases from V and 4 bases from J, with 11 bases between. Germline CDR1 reads MNHEY; CDR2 reads SVGAGI. This CDR3 has 14 amino acids.